The source of this TCR beta chain is a study of blood T cell repertoires in COVID-19. Profiling relied on immunoSEQ multiplex PCR, and the TCRdb table lists in-frame clones only, not all of them. The sample carries roughly 25,000 clones, 81% recorded once. CDR3 length: 15 amino acids. V shed 2 bases and J 0 bases; nucleotides not matched to a gene: 4. CDR1 is GTSNPN and CDR2 is SVGIG in the germline V gene (reference sequence). The chain carries TRBV30 and TRBJ1-3; 7 positions match TRBD1. This sequence originates from a man in his 70s with acute or convalescent COVID-19. Sequenced sample: peripheral blood. The CDR3 here is CAWSSGQFSGNTIYF. CDR3 coding DNA: TGTGCCTGGAGTTCGGGACAGTTCTCTGGAAACACCATATATTTT.